Each of the 10 T cell receptor beta chains below was sequenced from the same sample in a study of blood T cells in healthy people across ages. Next came a second PCR, run for roughly 6 to 11 cycles, which used a sample-barcoded 5' primer along with a J-beta primer mix. TCRdb re-called the 5' RACE reads through MiXCR, storing one row per CDR3 protein. This sample has more than 1.4 million distinct CDR3 sequences, with around 39% found just once. The source material was blood. These receptors were collected from a woman aged 18-29 years in good health.

The chain joins TRBV5-6 to TRBJ2-1; 9 bases line up with TRBD1. The V gene's germline CDR1 is SGHDT and CDR2 YYEEEE. The length of the CDR3 is 15 residues. After removal of 1 base from V and 9 bases from J, the junction contained 8 bases not matched to a gene. This chain's CDR3 is CASSLWDRDGSEQFF. In DNA, the CDR3 is TGTGCCAGCAGCTTGTGGGACAGGGATGGTAGTGAGCAGTTCTTC.

V is TRBV27 and J is TRBJ1-5; 7 nucleotides match TRBD1. Looked up from germline, CDR1 is MNHEY and CDR2 is SMNVEV (reference sequence). There are 18 residues in the CDR3. The V and J ends lost 4 bases and 0 bases, in that order; junction bases with no gene match: 12. The chain's CDR3 is CASSWTGGGLYSNQPQHF. CDR3 in DNA: TGTGCCAGCAGTTGGACAGGTGGGGGGCTCTATAGCAATCAGCCCCAGCATTTT.

The chain combines TRBV27 with TRBJ1-4, with 9 bases that match TRBD1. V shed 2 bases and J 5 bases; nucleotides not matched to a gene: 3. The CDR3 consists of 15 residues. Germline values: CDR1 MNHEY, CDR2 SMNVEV (reference sequence). In DNA, the CDR3 is TGTGCCAGCAGTTTAATGGGGACAGGGAATGAAAAACTGTTTTTT. It encodes CASSLMGTGNEKLFF.

This clonotype appeared a few times. J is TRBJ2-5 and V is TRBV3-1; 10 nucleotides agree with TRBD2. CDR3 length: 13 amino acids. The trim removed 1 base at V and 13 bases at J, leaving 6 bases unmatched. Germline CDR1 reads LGHDT; CDR2 reads YNNKEL (reference sequence). CDR3 coding DNA: TGTGCCAGCAGCCAAGCACTAGCGGGACCCAGGTACTTC. It translates to CASSQALAGPRYF.

The chain recombines TRBV29-1 with TRBJ2-5, with 9 bases that match TRBD2. V lost 0 bases, J lost 5 bases, and 7 bases stayed unmatched. Germline V CDR1 and CDR2: SQVTM, ANQGSEA. CDR3 length: 15 residues. DNA of the CDR3: TGCAGCGTTGAAGATATGGCGGGAGGGTTTGAGACCCAGTACTTC. It is translated as CSVEDMAGGFETQYF.

The chain employs TRBV6-2 or TRBV6-3 and TRBJ1-1, with 11 bases matching TRBD1. This CDR3 is built from 17 residues. Germline V gene lookup returns CDR1 MNHEY and CDR2 SVGEGT. J gave up 0 bases and V 2 bases, and 5 bases lay outside the gene matches. This chain's CDR3 is CASSYGQGARVNTEAFF. The CDR3 nucleotides are TGTGCCAGCAGTTACGGACAGGGGGCCAGGGTGAACACTGAAGCTTTCTTT.

As regards this clonotype: This could be a read error, since a much larger clone is one nucleotide away. This sequence joins TRBV29-1 and TRBJ2-1; maybe TRBD1 (6 bases). The CDR3 is 11 amino acids. Germline V gives CDR1 SQVTM, CDR2 ANQGSEA. V shed 8 bases and J shed 10 bases, with 15 bases lying between them. CDR3 protein: CSPLRGKEQFF. CDR3 nucleotide sequence: TGCAGCCCCCTCAGGGGAAAGGAGCAGTTCTTC.

The chain is built from TRBV6-1 and TRBJ2-1; the match to TRBD2 covers 9 bases. CDR3 size: 14 residues. The V and J ends lost 7 bases and 9 bases, in that order; junction bases with no gene match: 10. Germline loops: CDR1 MNHNS, CDR2 SASEGT. The CDR3 region has the DNA TGTGCCAGCAAGAGGGCGGGGGGGCAGTTTGAGCAGTTCTTC. As protein: CASKRAGGQFEQFF.

This clonotype appeared a few times. The chain is built from TRBV6-5 and TRBJ2-1; 11 bases map to TRBD1. This CDR3 contains 16 residues. The V gene end was trimmed by 5 bases and the J gene end by 9 bases; junction bases not matched to a gene: 12. Germline-derived CDR1 and CDR2 are MNHEY and SVGAGI. For the CDR3, the DNA is TGTGCCAGCAGTCCTCTTATGGGGACAGGGGGACGTGAGCAGTTCTTC. The encoded protein is CASSPLMGTGGREQFF.

This clonotype was seen a few times. The J gene is TRBJ1-1, the V gene TRBV5-1; tentatively, D is TRBD1 (6 bases). The CDR3 length is 17 residues. Germline V gene sequence: CDR1 SGHRS, CDR2 YFSETQ. Trimming took 4 bases from V and 0 from J, leaving 19 bases between them. The CDR3 spells CASSPSPGAVMNTEAFF. The CDR3 DNA follows: TGCGCCAGCAGCCCTTCTCCGGGGGCCGTAATGAACACTGAAGCTTTCTTT.